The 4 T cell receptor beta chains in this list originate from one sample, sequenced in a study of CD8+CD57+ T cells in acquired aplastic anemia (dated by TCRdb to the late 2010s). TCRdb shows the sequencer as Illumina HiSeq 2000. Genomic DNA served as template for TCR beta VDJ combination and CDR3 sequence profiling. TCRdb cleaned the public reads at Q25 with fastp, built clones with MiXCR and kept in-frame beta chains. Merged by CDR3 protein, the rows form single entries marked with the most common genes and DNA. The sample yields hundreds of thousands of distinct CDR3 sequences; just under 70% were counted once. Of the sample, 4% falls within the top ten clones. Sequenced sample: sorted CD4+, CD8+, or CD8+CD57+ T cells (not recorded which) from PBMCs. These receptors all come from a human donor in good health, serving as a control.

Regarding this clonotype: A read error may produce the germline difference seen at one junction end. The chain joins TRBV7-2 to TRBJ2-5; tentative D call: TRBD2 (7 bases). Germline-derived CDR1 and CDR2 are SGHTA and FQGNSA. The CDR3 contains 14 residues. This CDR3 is CTSSLGGAVETQYF. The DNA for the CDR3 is TGCACCAGCAGCTTAGGGGGGGCGGTAGAGACCCAGTACTTC.

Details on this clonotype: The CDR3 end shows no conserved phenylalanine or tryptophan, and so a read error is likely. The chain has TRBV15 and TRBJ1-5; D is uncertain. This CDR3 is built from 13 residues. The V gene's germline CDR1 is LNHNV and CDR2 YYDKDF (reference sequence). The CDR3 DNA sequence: TGTGCCACCGGCAGAGATAGTACAGCTAACCAGCATTTA. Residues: CATGRDSTANQHL.

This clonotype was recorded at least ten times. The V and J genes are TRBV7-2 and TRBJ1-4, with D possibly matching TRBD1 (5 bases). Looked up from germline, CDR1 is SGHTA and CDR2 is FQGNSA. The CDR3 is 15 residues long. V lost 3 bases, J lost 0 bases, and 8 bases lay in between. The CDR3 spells CASSLGDATNEKLFF. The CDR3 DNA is TGTGCCAGCAGCTTGGGGGATGCAACTAATGAAAAACTGTTTTTT. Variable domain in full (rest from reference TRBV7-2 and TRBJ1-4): GAGVSQSPSNKVTEKGKDVELRCDPISGHTALYWYRQSLGQGLEFLIYFQGNSAPDKSGLPSDRFSAERTGGSVSTLTIQRTQQEDSAVYLCASSLGDATNEKLFFGSGTQLSVL.

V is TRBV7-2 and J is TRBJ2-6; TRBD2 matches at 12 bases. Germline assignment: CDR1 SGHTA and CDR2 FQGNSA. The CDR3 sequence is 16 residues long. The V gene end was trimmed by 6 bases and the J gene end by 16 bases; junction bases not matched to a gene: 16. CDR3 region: CASRRITSGGTAQLTF. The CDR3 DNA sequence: TGTGCCAGCAGACGCATCACTAGCGGGGGGACAGCACAGCTGACTTTC.